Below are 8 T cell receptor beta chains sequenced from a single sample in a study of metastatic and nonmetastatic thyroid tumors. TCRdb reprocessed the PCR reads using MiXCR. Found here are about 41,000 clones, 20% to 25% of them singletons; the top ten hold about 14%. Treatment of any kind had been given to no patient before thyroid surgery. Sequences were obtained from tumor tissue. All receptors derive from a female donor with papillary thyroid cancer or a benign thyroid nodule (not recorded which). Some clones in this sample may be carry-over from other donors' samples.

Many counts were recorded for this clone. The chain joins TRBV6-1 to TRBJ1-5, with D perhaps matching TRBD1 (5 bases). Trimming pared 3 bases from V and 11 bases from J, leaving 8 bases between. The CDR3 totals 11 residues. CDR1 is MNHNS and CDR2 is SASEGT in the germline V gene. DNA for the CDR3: TGTGCCAGCAGTGACAGGGAAGCCCAGCATTTT. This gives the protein CASSDREAQHF.

This chain's CDR3 is CASSLLTGRQYF. The CDR3 DNA sequence: TGTGCCAGCAGTTTATTAACAGGGCGGCAGTACTTC. The chain joins TRBV27 to TRBJ2-7; weak D call: TRBD1 (6 bases). V was cut by 1 base and J by 9 bases, with 10 bases left in between. This CDR3 comprises 12 residues. Germline loops: CDR1 MNHEY, CDR2 SMNVEV (reference sequence).

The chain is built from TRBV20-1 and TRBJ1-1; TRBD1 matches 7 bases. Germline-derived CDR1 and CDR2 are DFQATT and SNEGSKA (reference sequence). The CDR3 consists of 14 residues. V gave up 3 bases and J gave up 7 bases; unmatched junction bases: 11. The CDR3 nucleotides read TGCAGTGCTAGTGGGGACAGCGGCTCGGATGAAGCTTTCTTT. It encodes CSASGDSGSDEAFF.

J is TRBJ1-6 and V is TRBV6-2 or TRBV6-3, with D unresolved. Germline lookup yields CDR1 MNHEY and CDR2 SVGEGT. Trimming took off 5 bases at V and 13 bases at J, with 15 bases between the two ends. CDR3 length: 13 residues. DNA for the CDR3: TGTGCCAGCAGTCGCCCATCCGATGGGCCCCTCCACTTT. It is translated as CASSRPSDGPLHF.

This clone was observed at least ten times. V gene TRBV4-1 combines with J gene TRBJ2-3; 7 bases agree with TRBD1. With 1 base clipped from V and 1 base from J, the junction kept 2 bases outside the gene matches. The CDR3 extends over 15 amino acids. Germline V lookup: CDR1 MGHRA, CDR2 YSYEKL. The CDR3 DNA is TGCGCCAGCAGCCAAGTCGGACAGGGCACAGATACGCAGTATTTT. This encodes CASSQVGQGTDTQYF.

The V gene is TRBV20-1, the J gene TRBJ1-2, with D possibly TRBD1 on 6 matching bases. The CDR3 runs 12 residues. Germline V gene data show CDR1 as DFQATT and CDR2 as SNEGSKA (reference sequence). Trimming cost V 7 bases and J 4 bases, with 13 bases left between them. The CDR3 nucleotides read TGCAGTGTGCAGACAGGTGGCTATGGCTACACCTTC. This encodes CSVQTGGYGYTF.

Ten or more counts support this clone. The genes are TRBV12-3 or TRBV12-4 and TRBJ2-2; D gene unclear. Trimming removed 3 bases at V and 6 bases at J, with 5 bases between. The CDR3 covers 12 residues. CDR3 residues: CASSFYPGELFF. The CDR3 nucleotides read TGTGCCAGCAGTTTTTACCCCGGGGAGCTGTTTTTT.

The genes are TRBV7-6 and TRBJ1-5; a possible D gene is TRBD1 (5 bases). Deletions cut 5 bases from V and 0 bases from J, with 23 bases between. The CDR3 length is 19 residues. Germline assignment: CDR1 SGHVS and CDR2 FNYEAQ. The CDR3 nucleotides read TGTGCCAGCAGCCCCGAATGGGGGGATTATTTAGGTAGCAATCAGCCCCAGCATTTT. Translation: CASSPEWGDYLGSNQPQHF.